Reported below is one T cell receptor beta chain. Its antigen remains unidentified. A second 7 to 11 cycle PCR used barcoded and J-beta primers. TCRdb fed the 5' RACE reads into MiXCR, producing one record per CDR3 protein. This sample has 380,000 or so distinct CDR3 sequences, with about half found just once. Trimming cost V 6 bases and J 9 bases, with 15 bases left between them. The CDR3 contains 14 residues. Germline V gene data show CDR1 as MGHDK and CDR2 as SYGVNS. The data stem from a study of blood T cells in healthy people across ages. Study-level findings and limits: Long-lived donors had more naive CD4+ cells and higher diversity than aged donors.

Ten milliliters of peripheral blood were drawn from each donor into EDTA-treated tubes. The J gene is TRBJ1-6, the V gene TRBV25-1; tentative D call: TRBD1 (5 bases). This TCR derives from a man in his sixties in good health. The material sequenced was blood. This CDR3 reads CASSGGSKGSPLHF. The CDR3 bases are TGTGCCAGCAGCGGGGGGAGTAAAGGTTCACCCCTCCACTTT.